This is a list of T cell receptor beta chains from one sample in a study of monozygotic twins with inflammatory bowel disease. Following a re-call of the 5' RACE reads, TCRdb has one entry per CDR3 protein and lacks DNA. Found here are just over 300,000 distinct CDR3 sequences; the top ten clones hold 5% to 6%. Sequencing used blood. These TCRs come from a human donor with ulcerative colitis or Crohn's disease, or a healthy co-twin of an affected twin (not recorded which). The CDR3 runs from the conserved cysteine through the conserved F or W. The order of the fields is V gene, clone size, J gene, CDR3 protein. Rows give clone size only sometimes, using once, few, many, or a class for an expanded clone.

TRBV29-1	-	TRBJ2-5	CSVEVEGGETQYF
TRBV5-1	-	TRBJ1-4	CASSLGQSTTTNEKLFF
TRBV10-3	-	TRBJ2-7	CAISGEREGYEQYF
TRBV6-2/TRBV6-3	-	TRBJ2-7	CASSYLGTGGITYEQYF
TRBV20-1	-	TRBJ2-7	CSAREPTRGTYEQYF
TRBV9	-	TRBJ2-1	CASSPQVGEQFF
TRBV9	-	TRBJ2-2	CASSVAGAGKNTGELFF
TRBV6-5	-	TRBJ2-7	CASSNQGYEQYF
TRBV5-1	-	TRBJ1-6	CASSEQQGSTYNSPLHF
TRBV19	-	TRBJ2-2	CASSAGGQITGELFF
TRBV11-2	-	TRBJ2-1	CASSLEGWGYNEQFF
TRBV20-1	-	TRBJ2-2	CSASPTGELFF
TRBV7-9	-	TRBJ1-6	CASSSMMYPGPLHF
TRBV25-1	-	TRBJ2-2	CASTVSDSSGTGELFF
TRBV24-1	medium-sized	TRBJ2-1	CATSPWGSHEQFF
TRBV20-1	-	TRBJ1-2	CSARLGWPSDGYTF
TRBV12-5	-	TRBJ2-2	CASGLTQWGRATGELFF
TRBV5-1	-	TRBJ2-1	CASSGLPYNEQFF
TRBV7-9	-	TRBJ1-5	CASSQGAGTSNQPQHF
TRBV7-3	-	TRBJ2-5	CASSRSGGTQETQYF
TRBV7-9	-	TRBJ2-3	CASSLTLGSTDTQYF
TRBV5-5	-	TRBJ2-3	CASSFFRSGAYADTQYF
TRBV18	-	TRBJ2-7	CASSPTTGGRNEQYF
TRBV19	-	TRBJ1-5	CASSSQGAGQPQHF
TRBV7-9	-	TRBJ2-5	CASSFATGGAKTQYF
TRBV5-4	-	TRBJ2-2	CASSEGGGYSGELFF
TRBV7-2	-	TRBJ2-1	CASSVGPGGARNEQFF
TRBV7-9	-	TRBJ1-5	CASSPQRNQPQHF
TRBV4-3	-	TRBJ2-5	CASSQRYPSQETQYF
TRBV18	-	TRBJ2-2	CASSPLFGGGTGELFF
TRBV7-3	-	TRBJ2-5	CASSSILGGETQYF
TRBV27	-	TRBJ2-2	CASSLPLWNTGELFF
TRBV27	-	TRBJ2-7	CASSFGVKGYEQYF
TRBV12-3/TRBV12-4	-	TRBJ1-2	CASSTTVVGYTF
TRBV11-2	-	TRBJ2-7	CASSLAPGLAHEQYF
TRBV5-1	-	TRBJ2-7	CASSLAEGQGYYEQYF
TRBV11-3	-	TRBJ2-7	CASSAPNEQYF
TRBV24-1	-	TRBJ2-5	CATSDFRDRGVETQYF
TRBV5-4	-	TRBJ2-3	CASSRTSGLSTDTQYF
TRBV12-3/TRBV12-4	-	TRBJ1-1	CASRRPGTDMNTEAFF